The 24 T cell receptor beta chains below come from one sample, sequenced in a study of regulatory T cells in long-lasting Graves disease. Arm-PCR of CDR3 regions with iRepertoire HTBI primers generated TCR beta libraries. TCRdb reprocessed the multiplex PCR reads with MiXCR, giving one entry per CDR3 protein. Here the sample spans roughly 520,000 distinct CDR3 sequences, approximately 12% being singletons. The time point: newly diagnosed GD, antithyroid drugs for less than 3 months. Making the TCR library involved RNA that had been extracted from PBMCs. This sample also belongs to another study, concerning T cells in Graves' hyperthyroidism and ophthalmopathy.

The sample in question was peripheral blood mononuclear cells (PBMCs), obtained at new diagnosis, from a patient treated with antithyroid drugs. The receptors here all came from a woman in her 30s with Graves disease.

Many counts were recorded for this clonotype. The V call is TRBV18, the J call TRBJ1-1; D possibly corresponds to TRBD1 (5 bases). The CDR3 sequence is 13 residues long. The germline gives CDR1 KGHSH, CDR2 LQKENI. Trimming removed 3 bases from V and 6 bases from J, with 11 bases in between. CDR3 sequence (DNA): TGTGCCAGCTCACCTCCAGGGAGGGCTGAAGCTTTCTTT. Its translation: CASSPPGRAEAFF.

CDR3 residues: CASSYPGTTMGEQYF. The CDR3 DNA reads as TGTGCCAGCAGTTACCCCGGGACTACCATGGGCGAGCAGTACTTC. The rearrangement joins TRBV6-2 or TRBV6-3 to TRBJ2-7; the match to TRBD2 covers 7 bases. Trimming took 2 bases from V and 6 from J; bases not matched to a gene: 10. The germline V gene encodes CDR1 MNHEY and CDR2 SVGEGT. There are 15 residues in the CDR3.

In its sample, this clonotype was seen many times. The genes are TRBV11-3 and TRBJ1-1, with TRBD1 identical over 7 bases. Trimming removed 5 bases from V and 5 bases from J; junction bases left unmatched: 8. Germline CDR1 SGHNT, CDR2 YENEEA. The CDR3 has 14 residues. The CDR3 loop reads CASSIRQGSTEAFF. The CDR3 DNA is TGTGCCAGCAGCATAAGACAGGGTTCTACTGAAGCTTTCTTT.

This clonotype was recorded at least ten times. The chain has TRBV2 and TRBJ2-1; 7 bases line up with TRBD1. Trimming took 7 bases from V and 3 from J; bases not matched to a gene: 6. The germline gives CDR1 SNHLY, CDR2 FYNNEI. The CDR3 consists of 14 residues. Here the CDR3 reads CASKGWDSYNEQFF. The CDR3 DNA sequence: TGTGCCAGCAAAGGGTGGGACAGCTACAATGAGCAGTTCTTC.

The chain carries TRBV12-3 or TRBV12-4 and TRBJ2-7; D uncertain. Trimming removed 4 bases from V and 0 bases from J, with 13 bases in between. The CDR3 is 15 amino acids. CDR3 residues: CASSSQSVGSYEQYF. CDR3 bases: TGTGCCAGCAGTTCACAGTCAGTCGGCTCCTACGAGCAGTACTTC.

This clonotype has ten or more counts. V usage is TRBV28 and J usage is TRBJ2-1; D is undetermined. The germline V gene has CDR1 MDHEN and CDR2 SYDVKM. This CDR3 is built from 19 residues. The ends were cut back, 3 bases at V and 4 bases at J, with 25 bases in the middle. In nucleotides, the CDR3 is TGTGCCAGCAGTTTTCCAATCCTAACCTCGGGCAGAGAGTACAATGAGCAGTTCTTC. Protein sequence: CASSFPILTSGREYNEQFF.

This clonotype was seen ten or more times. The J gene is TRBJ2-2, the V gene TRBV11-2, with 8 bases identical to TRBD1. Trimming removed 5 bases from V and 6 bases from J; junction bases left unmatched: 8. CDR1 is SGHAT, CDR2 FQNNGV, per germline. The CDR3 length is 15 residues. The CDR3 DNA reads TGTGCCAGCAGCCACCGGGACAGGAAGGCCGGGGAGCTGTTTTTT. Protein product: CASSHRDRKAGELFF.

The table lists this clonotype with a few counts. This rearrangement joins TRBV25-1 to TRBJ2-1; the D gene is possibly TRBD2 (5 bases). The V gene's germline CDR1 is MGHDK and CDR2 SYGVNS. The CDR3 is 13 residues long. Trimming cost V 3 bases and J 6 bases, with 9 bases left between them. The CDR3 spells CASSDPGINEQFF. The CDR3 DNA sequence: TGTGCCAGCAGTGATCCGGGGATCAATGAGCAGTTCTTC.

The genes are TRBV9 and TRBJ2-2; D might be TRBD2 (5 bases). The CDR3 is 16 residues long. In germline, CDR1 is SGDLS, CDR2 YYNGEE. Between the trimmed V and J ends, which lost 0 bases and 6 bases, there was a span of 15 bases. The CDR3 reads CASSVGFRLAPGELFF. The DNA of the CDR3 is TGTGCCAGCAGCGTAGGGTTTCGGCTAGCCCCCGGGGAGCTGTTTTTT. Based on the CDR3 plus reference TRBV9 and TRBJ2-2, the full variable domain is DSGVTQTPKHLITATGQRVTLRCSPRSGDLSVYWYQQSLDQGLQFLIQYYNGEERAKGNILERFSAQQFPDLHSELNLSSLELGDSALYFCASSVGFRLAPGELFFGEGSRLTVL.

This clonotype was seen ten or more times. This chain links TRBV27 with TRBJ1-3, with 9 bases lining up with TRBD1. V lost 5 bases, J lost 7 bases, and 9 bases stayed unmatched. Germline CDR1 is MNHEY and CDR2 is SMNVEV (reference sequence). CDR3 size: 15 residues. CDR3 coding DNA: TGTGCCAGCAGTCCCATGGACAGGGGACGGAACACCATATATTTT. It encodes CASSPMDRGRNTIYF.

The gene calls are TRBV7-2 and TRBJ2-1; D is ambiguous. With the DNA end fitting TRBJ2-5 better, the J assignment may be wrong. The V gene's germline CDR1 is SGHTA and CDR2 FQGNSA. CDR3 size: 14 residues. The CDR3 DNA is TGTGCCAGCAGCTTAGCCGGCCTTTTAGGGACCCAGTACTTC. Translating gives CASSLAGLLGTQYF.

This clonotype was counted between two and nine times. The genes are TRBV15 and TRBJ2-7, with 11 bases identical to TRBD2. The CDR3 sequence is 16 residues long. Germline V gene sequence: CDR1 LNHNV, CDR2 YYDKDF (reference sequence). After removal of 2 bases from V and 0 bases from J, the junction contained 3 bases not matched to a gene. The CDR3 DNA is TGTGCCACCAGCAGAAGACTAGCGGGGCTCTCCTACGAGCAGTACTTC. Protein sequence: CATSRRLAGLSYEQYF.

This clonotype was counted only a few times. The J gene is TRBJ2-2, the V gene TRBV18; D perhaps matches TRBD1 (6 bases). Trimming stripped 2 bases from V and 5 bases from J, with 12 bases between. This CDR3 contains 15 residues. CDR1 KGHSH and CDR2 LQKENI come from the germline V gene. The CDR3 DNA reads TGTGCCAGCTCACCATTTACAGGGAAGACCGGGGAGCTGTTTTTT. Residues: CASSPFTGKTGELFF.

The chain combines TRBV15 with TRBJ1-6, with D unclear. The germline V and J ends were trimmed by 1 base and 10 bases, with 8 bases remaining between them. The CDR3 sequence is 13 residues long. CDR1 is LNHNV, CDR2 YYDKDF, per germline (reference sequence). DNA of the CDR3: TGTGCCACCAGCAGAGTCAACGAATCACCCCTCCACTTT. Its protein is CATSRVNESPLHF. The variable domain in full, completed from reference TRBV15 and TRBJ1-6, reads DAMVIQNPRYQVTQFGKPVTLSCSQTLNHNVMYWYQQKSSQAPKLLFHYYDKDFNNEADTPDNFQSRRPNTSFCFLDIRSPGLGDTAMYLCATSRVNESPLHFGNGTRLTVT.

This clonotype has a count of ten or more. The V and J genes are TRBV7-9 and TRBJ1-1; weak D call: TRBD1 (6 bases). Trimming shortened V by 1 base and J by 3 bases, and 12 bases separated the two germline ends. Looked up from germline, CDR1 is SEHNR and CDR2 is FQNEAQ (reference sequence). This CDR3 has 15 amino acids. The CDR3 nucleotides are TGTGCCAGCAGCTTAGGATTGGGGGCAGACACTGAAGCTTTCTTT. Its translation is CASSLGLGADTEAFF.

The sample holds many counts of this clonotype. The CDR3: CASSLRFERRAGTNNEQFF. For the CDR3, the DNA is TGTGCCAGCAGCTTAAGGTTCGAGCGTCGAGCGGGGACTAACAATGAGCAGTTCTTC. The V call is TRBV7-3, the J call TRBJ2-1, with TRBD2 matching 7 bases. V lost 1 base and J lost 5; bases outside the gene matches: 17. The CDR3 consists of 19 residues. The germline gives CDR1 SGHTA, CDR2 FQGTGA.

To note about this clonotype: This may be a read error: a much more frequent sequence differs by one nucleotide. The chain uses TRBV20-1 and TRBJ2-1; 8 bases align to TRBD2. The CDR3 runs to 16 residues. The germline CDR1 and CDR2 sequences are DFQATT and SNEGSKA (reference sequence). The CDR3 reads CIATYGLAGSYNEQFF. CDR3 DNA sequence: TGCATTGCTACGTACGGACTAGCAGGCTCCTACAATGAGCAGTTCTTC.

About this clonotype itself: This may stem from a read error, because a much larger clone lies one nucleotide away. This chain links TRBV6-2 or TRBV6-3 with TRBJ2-5; 10 bases align to TRBD1. Germline V gene lookup returns CDR1 MNHEY and CDR2 SVGEGT. This CDR3 contains 16 residues. V lost 2 bases, J lost 9 bases, and 12 bases stayed unmatched. CDR3 bases: TGTGCCAGCAGTTACGGGACAGGGGTGAGGGGCGAGGCCCAGTACTTC. It codes for CASSYGTGVRGEAQYF.

V and J are TRBV11-2 and TRBJ1-1; D is unresolved. This CDR3 has 13 amino acids. V lost 8 bases and J 5 bases, leaving 15 bases between the germline ends. CDR1 SGHAT and CDR2 FQNNGV come from the germline V gene. DNA for the CDR3: TGTGCCAGCGCCCCCGGCGTTGGGACTGAAGCTTTCTTT. It specifies CASAPGVGTEAFF. The full variable domain, with the rest looked up from reference TRBV11-2 and TRBJ1-1, is EAGVAQSPRYKIIEKRQSVAFWCNPISGHATLYWYQQILGQGPKLLIQFQNNGVVDDSQLPKDRFSAERLKGVDSTLKIQPAKLEDSAVYLCASAPGVGTEAFFGQGTRLTVV.

This clonotype showed up many times. This chain links TRBV20-1 with TRBJ2-7; 7 positions agree with TRBD2. Germline lookup yields CDR1 DFQATT and CDR2 SNEGSKA (reference sequence). J gave up 7 bases and V 3 bases, and 9 bases lay outside the gene matches. The CDR3 totals 13 residues. Here the CDR3 DNA reads TGCAGTGCTAGCGGACTAGAAAGCGAGGAGCAGTACTTC. Amino acid sequence: CSASGLESEEQYF.

This clonotype showed up many times. CDR3 nucleotides: TGTGCCAGCAGAACCCGGGACACCCTGGAGCAGTACTTC. Amino acids: CASRTRDTLEQYF. The genes are TRBV2 and TRBJ2-7; D perhaps matches TRBD1 (6 bases). Trimming cost V 6 bases and J 7 bases, with 16 bases left between them. Germline V gene data show CDR1 as SNHLY and CDR2 as FYNNEI. CDR3 length equals 13 residues.

This clonotype was picked up many times. This chain joins TRBV3-1 and TRBJ1-1; D is perhaps TRBD1 (5 bases). Per germline, CDR1 LGHDT and CDR2 YNNKEL (reference sequence). With 1 base removed from V and 5 bases from J, the gap between germline ends came to 11 bases. The CDR3 spans 14 residues. The CDR3 protein is CASSQGMEGTEAFF. The CDR3 region has the DNA TGTGCCAGCAGCCAAGGAATGGAGGGGACTGAAGCTTTCTTT.

This clonotype was recorded a few times. This chain joins TRBV20-1 and TRBJ2-2; TRBD1 matches 9 bases. The CDR3 has 16 amino acids. CDR1 and CDR2 (germline): DFQATT, SNEGSKA (reference sequence). After removal of 2 bases from V and 5 bases from J, the junction contained 9 bases not matched to a gene. In nucleotides, the CDR3 is TGCAGTGCTAGATCCCGGGACAGGGTTTTGACCGGGGAGCTGTTTTTT. Translating it yields CSARSRDRVLTGELFF.

In this sample, this clonotype turned up a few times. The genes are TRBV20-1 and TRBJ2-3; possibly TRBD2 for D (6 bases). Trimming cost V 3 bases and J 11 bases, with 15 bases left between them. The CDR3 has 12 residues. Germline-derived CDR1 and CDR2 are DFQATT and SNEGSKA (reference sequence). In nucleotides, the CDR3 is TGCAGTGCTAGGCTGCCCCGGGACTTGCAGTATTTT. Its translation: CSARLPRDLQYF.